Detailed here is one T cell receptor (beta chain). These data are taken from a study of CD8 T cells in Susac syndrome. A quantity of roughly 0.5 to 1 ug RNA underwent reverse transcription using random hexamers. TCRdb fed the immunoSEQ multiplex PCR reads into MiXCR, producing one record per CDR3 protein. The sample lists 210,000 or so distinct CDR3 sequences, about 94% seen once, with 0.15% to 0.2% in the top ten. CDR3 length: 15 residues. Trimming cost V 6 bases and J 1 base, with 15 bases left between them. Germline-derived CDR1 and CDR2 are LGHNA and YSLEER. V usage is TRBV4-3 and J usage is TRBJ1-1; the D gene is possibly TRBD1 (5 bases). The source material was CD4+ T cells from PBMCs. This receptor was identified in a human donor with Susac syndrome. The CDR3 loop is CASRQSTQGNTEAFF. The CDR3 bases are TGCGCCAGCAGACAATCGACTCAGGGGAACACTGAAGCTTTCTTT.